This T cell receptor beta chain was sequenced in a study of blood T cell repertoires in COVID-19. For the study at large: Nucleic acid was either cDNA or gDNA, and it came from T cells, B-cell-depleted T cells, or PBMCs.

TCRdb's table, derived via immunoSEQ multiplex PCR, lists solely in-frame clones and lacks some. The sample consists of about 64,000 clones, 82% of them appearing once. The V and J ends lost 3 bases and 4 bases, in that order; junction bases with no gene match: 3. CDR1 SGHRS and CDR2 YFSETQ come from the germline V gene. There are 15 residues in the CDR3. V and J are TRBV5-1 and TRBJ2-5; TRBD2 aligns across 13 bases. The sequenced sample consisted of peripheral blood. The receptor's source is a human donor in a cohort sampled during active COVID-19. The CDR3 region has the DNA TGCGCCAGCAGCTCGGGACTAGCGGGGAGAGAGACCCAGTACTTC. Protein product: CASSSGLAGRETQYF.